The 13 T cell receptor beta chains below come from one sample, sequenced in a study of blood T cell repertoires in COVID-19. Measured with immunoSEQ multiplex PCR; TCRdb has only the in-frame clones, and not every one. The profile covers 150,000 to 200,000 clones, with roughly 89% appearing a single time and under 5% taken by the ten largest. The sequenced sample was peripheral blood. The receptors derive from an older woman who had recovered from COVID-19.

About this clone: Additional DNA sequences in this sample encode the identical CDR3. The chain couples TRBV2 to TRBJ2-5; TRBD2 matches 10 bases. V shed 3 bases, J shed 4 bases, and the junction held 2 bases outside the gene matches. Germline V gene sequence: CDR1 SNHLY, CDR2 FYNNEI. This CDR3 spans 14 amino acids. DNA for the CDR3: TGTGCCAGCAGTGATAGCGGGGGGTTAGAGACCCAGTACTTC. It specifies CASSDSGGLETQYF. The full variable domain, completed using reference TRBV2 and TRBJ2-5, is EPEVTQTPSHQVTQMGQEVILRCVPISNHLYFYWYRQILGQKVEFLVSFYNNEISEKSEIFDDQFSVERPDGSNFTLKIRSTKLEDSAMYFCASSDSGGLETQYFGPGTRLLVL.

V is TRBV15 and J is TRBJ1-1; 11 bases are a match to TRBD1. From germline, CDR1 is LNHNV and CDR2 YYDKDF (reference sequence). The CDR3 is made up of 15 amino acids. Trimming at V came to 5 bases and at J to 4 bases, leaving 6 bases not matched to a gene. CDR3 in DNA: TGTGCCACCAGCTTTTCGGGACAGGGGGGCACTGAAGCTTTCTTT. It codes for CATSFSGQGGTEAFF.

CDR3 sequence reads: CASSLRDINTGELFF. The CDR3 DNA sequence: TGTGCCAGCAGTTTAAGGGACATTAACACCGGGGAGCTGTTTTTT. This sequence joins TRBV27 and TRBJ2-2, with D perhaps TRBD1 (6 bases). V was clipped by 2 bases and J by 2 bases, with 9 bases between them. This CDR3 region has 15 residues. In germline, CDR1 is MNHEY, CDR2 SMNVEV (reference sequence).

The chain employs TRBV6-1 and TRBJ1-2; TRBD1 agrees at 7 bases. V shed 2 bases, J shed 7 bases, and the junction held 4 bases outside the gene matches. Germline values: CDR1 MNHNS, CDR2 SASEGT. The CDR3 length is 13 residues. CDR3 nucleotides: TGTGCCAGCAGTGAAAGACAGGGTGTTGGCTACACCTTC. Its translation is CASSERQGVGYTF.

This chain uses TRBV6-5 with TRBJ1-2, with TRBD1 identical over 9 bases. Germline V lookup: CDR1 MNHEY, CDR2 SVGAGI. CDR3 size: 13 residues. The V gene end was trimmed by 5 bases and the J gene end by 6 bases; junction bases not matched to a gene: 4. CDR3 loop: CASSKGQGDGYTF. The CDR3 bases are TGTGCCAGCAGTAAGGGACAGGGTGATGGCTACACCTTC.

The chain links TRBV7-2 to TRBJ2-1; TRBD2 matches 13 bases. Germline-derived CDR1 and CDR2 are SGHTA and FQGNSA. V trimming: 4 bases; J trimming: 10 bases; junction bases outside the gene matches: 4. The CDR3 extends over 14 amino acids. CDR3 in amino acids: CASSSTSGGSEQFF. In DNA form, the CDR3 reads TGTGCCAGCAGCTCGACTAGCGGGGGGTCCGAGCAGTTCTTC.

This clone occurred once. The chain links TRBV28 to TRBJ2-7, with D tentatively TRBD2 (5 bases). Germline-derived CDR1 and CDR2 are MDHEN and SYDVKM. This CDR3 is 15 amino acids long. Trimming shortened V by 3 bases and J by 3 bases, and 15 bases separated the two germline ends. In DNA form, the CDR3 reads TGTGCCAGCAGTTTTAGCCGCGAAGGGAGCTACGAGCAGTACTTC. This encodes CASSFSREGSYEQYF.

The gene calls are TRBV5-1 and TRBJ2-1; 7 bases are a match to TRBD2. The CDR3 contains 15 residues. Per the germline V gene, CDR1 is SGHRS and CDR2 is YFSETQ. V lost 0 bases and J lost 5; bases outside the gene matches: 5. The CDR3: CASSLGFGGNNEQFF. CDR3 bases: TGCGCCAGCAGCTTGGGGTTCGGGGGGAACAATGAGCAGTTCTTC.

In its sample, this clone was seen once. The genes are TRBV11-2 and TRBJ2-1, with TRBD2 as a possible D gene (5 bases). The CDR3 covers 18 residues. The V gene's germline CDR1 is SGHAT and CDR2 FQNNGV. Trimming left V 1 base short and J 7 bases short, with 23 bases between. The CDR3 sequence is CASSLAQRLIPLENEQFF. CDR3 coding DNA: TGTGCCAGCAGCTTAGCCCAACGACTAATTCCCCTAGAAAATGAGCAGTTCTTC.

This clone was observed once. Other DNA sequences of this sample code for an identical CDR3. The gene calls are TRBV5-1 and TRBJ2-3, with D unclear. This CDR3 comprises 14 residues. V lost 0 bases, J lost 1 base, and 6 bases lay in between. Germline loops: CDR1 SGHRS, CDR2 YFSETQ. The CDR3 sequence: CASSLVPGTDTQYF. DNA of the CDR3: TGCGCCAGCAGCTTGGTCCCCGGCACAGATACGCAGTATTTT.

This clone was picked up a small number of times. Written as DNA, the CDR3 is TGTGCCAGCAGTGGGACTAGTCGTGATACGCAGTATTTT. It is translated as CASSGTSRDTQYF. This chain connects TRBV3-1 (or the pseudogene TRBV3-2) to TRBJ2-3, with 8 bases that match TRBD2. CDR1 is LGHDT, CDR2 YNNKEL, per germline (reference sequence). The length of the CDR3 is 13 residues. V shed 6 bases and J 6 bases; nucleotides not matched to a gene: 5.

The chain has TRBV5-5 and TRBJ2-7; 14 nucleotides agree with TRBD2. Germline V gene sequence: CDR1 SGHKS, CDR2 YYEKEE (reference sequence). The CDR3 is made up of 16 amino acids. With 3 bases clipped from V and 4 bases from J, the junction kept 6 bases outside the gene matches. DNA for the CDR3: TGTGCCAGCAGCTCGGGACTAGCGGGGGCCCGGTACGAGCAGTACTTC. It encodes CASSSGLAGARYEQYF. Filled out from reference TRBV5-5 and TRBJ2-7, the complete variable domain reads DAGVTQSPTHLIKTRGQQVTLRCSPISGHKSVSWYQQVLGQGPQFIFQYYEKEERGRGNFPDRFSARQFPNYSSELNVNALLLGDSALYLCASSSGLAGARYEQYFGPGTRLTVT.

The chain is built from TRBV3-1 (or the pseudogene TRBV3-2) and TRBJ2-5, with 8 bases identical to TRBD1. V shed 4 bases and J 6 bases; nucleotides not matched to a gene: 19. The germline gives CDR1 LGHDT, CDR2 YNNKEL (reference sequence). The length of the CDR3 is 18 residues. The CDR3 DNA is TGTGCCAGCAGCCGGCTAGACAGGGGTAGGGTCAAGGGGAAGACCCAGTACTTC. Translated, it gives CASSRLDRGRVKGKTQYF.